A single sample is the source of the 25 T cell receptor beta chains below, sequenced in a study of cytomegalovirus exposure and HLA in healthy donors. The PCR ran on 60 Vbeta and 13 Jbeta primers. Libraries were prepared by immunoSEQ multiplex PCR; TCRdb keeps only in-frame clonotypes and omits some of them. In the table there are hundreds of thousands of clones, 75% to 80% of which are singletons. The sample taken for sequencing was PBMCs. The receptors stem from a male donor in good health and CMV-seronegative.

CDR3 sequence: CSVVGGGNTIYF. As DNA, the CDR3 is TGCAGCGTTGTAGGCGGTGGAAACACCATATATTTT. The rearrangement uses TRBV29-1 and TRBJ1-3; D ambiguous. The germline gives CDR1 SQVTM, CDR2 ANQGSEA. CDR3 length: 12 amino acids. With 4 bases removed from V and 3 bases from J, the gap between germline ends came to 7 bases.

This chain uses TRBV28 with TRBJ2-5; the D gene is possibly TRBD2 (7 bases). Trimming left V 2 bases short and J 1 base short, with 17 bases between. CDR3 length: 17 amino acids. Per the germline V gene, CDR1 is MDHEN and CDR2 is SYDVKM. The chain's CDR3 is CASSLGGGTTPQETQYF. The CDR3 DNA sequence: TGTGCCAGCAGTTTAGGGGGGGGGACAACCCCCCAAGAGACCCAGTACTTC.

This chain joins TRBV28 and TRBJ1-2, with D possibly TRBD1 on 6 matching bases. The CDR3 sequence is 16 residues long. The V gene's germline CDR1 is MDHEN and CDR2 SYDVKM. Trimming removed 5 bases at V and 0 bases at J, with 16 bases between. The CDR3 DNA reads as TGTGCCAGCAGTCCCTCGAGGACAGCAGCTAACTATGGCTACACCTTC. Amino acids: CASSPSRTAANYGYTF.

This clone came up a few times. This specimen includes other DNA sequences encoding the same CDR3. This chain uses TRBV6-4 with TRBJ2-1; 9 positions match TRBD1. Germline V CDR1 and CDR2: MRHNA, SNTAGT. With V trimmed by 0 bases and J by 6 bases, 0 bases remained unmatched. The CDR3 length is 14 residues. The CDR3 DNA reads as TGTGCCAGCAGTGACTCGACAGGGGGCAATGAGCAGTTCTTC. Translated, it gives CASSDSTGGNEQFF.

This chain joins TRBV7-2 and TRBJ2-2; tentatively, D is TRBD1 (6 bases). Looked up from germline, CDR1 is SGHTA and CDR2 is FQGNSA. Trimming pared 7 bases from V and 6 bases from J, leaving 24 bases between. CDR3 size: 17 residues. The chain's CDR3 is CASNRERGQIQAGELFF. CDR3 bases: TGTGCCAGCAACAGGGAAAGAGGACAAATTCAAGCCGGGGAGCTGTTTTTT.

This clone was detected only a few times. This sample also contains other DNA sequences that code for the same CDR3. This rearrangement joins TRBV4-3 to TRBJ1-1; 10 bases map to TRBD1. J lost 4 bases, V lost 3 bases, and 2 bases had no gene match. This CDR3 comprises 14 residues. Germline lookup yields CDR1 LGHNA and CDR2 YSLEER. The CDR3, as DNA: TGCGCCAGCAGCCAGCGGACAGGGGGCACTGAAGCTTTCTTT. Translated: CASSQRTGGTEAFF.

The rearrangement joins TRBV9 to TRBJ2-3, with 12 bases matching TRBD2. From germline, CDR1 is SGDLS and CDR2 YYNGEE. The trim removed 0 bases at V and 4 bases at J, leaving 6 bases unmatched. CDR3 length equals 17 residues. DNA for the CDR3: TGTGCCAGCAGCGTAGGGGTACTAGCGGGGGGATCAGATACGCAGTATTTT. Translated, it gives CASSVGVLAGGSDTQYF.

The V gene is TRBV6-5, the J gene TRBJ2-1; tentatively, D is TRBD1 (6 bases). Trimming shortened V by 7 bases and J by 8 bases, and 18 bases separated the two germline ends. The CDR3 extends over 14 amino acids. Germline CDR1 reads MNHEY; CDR2 reads SVGAGI. This CDR3 is CASTTTTGFDEQFF. In nucleotides, the CDR3 is TGTGCCAGCACCACAACTACAGGGTTCGATGAGCAGTTCTTC.

The chain joins TRBV9 to TRBJ2-3; possibly TRBD2 for D (5 bases). In germline, CDR1 is SGDLS, CDR2 YYNGEE. The CDR3 has 12 amino acids. The V end was cut by 3 bases, the J end by 5 bases, with 7 bases between. CDR3 coding DNA: TGTGCCAGCAGCGGAGAGGGAGATACGCAGTATTTT. Translated, it gives CASSGEGDTQYF.

The chain combines TRBV27 with TRBJ2-1; TRBD2 aligns across 7 bases. Per the germline V gene, CDR1 is MNHEY and CDR2 is SMNVEV (reference sequence). V lost 5 bases and J lost 9; bases outside the gene matches: 10. The length of the CDR3 is 14 residues. CDR3 sequence reads: CASSTSGKLPEQFF. The CDR3 nucleotides are TGTGCCAGCAGTACAAGCGGGAAATTACCTGAGCAGTTCTTC.

The rearrangement links TRBV9 to TRBJ2-1; the match to TRBD2 covers 8 bases. V shed 0 bases and J 7 bases; nucleotides not matched to a gene: 6. The germline V gene has CDR1 SGDLS and CDR2 YYNGEE. The CDR3 is made up of 15 amino acids. This chain's CDR3 is CASSVEPGGLNEQFF. The CDR3 coding sequence is TGTGCCAGCAGCGTAGAACCGGGGGGGCTGAATGAGCAGTTCTTC.

In its sample, this clone was seen a few times. J is TRBJ1-1 and V is TRBV2, with TRBD1 as a possible D gene (5 bases). The CDR3 has 13 residues. V lost 9 bases and J 0 bases, leaving 11 bases between the germline ends. Germline-derived CDR1 and CDR2 are SNHLY and FYNNEI. The CDR3 is CASETDMNTEAFF. The CDR3 region has the DNA TGTGCCAGTGAGACAGATATGAACACTGAAGCTTTCTTT.

The chain employs TRBV6-6 and TRBJ1-3; 8 bases align to TRBD1. Looked up from germline, CDR1 is MNHNY and CDR2 is SVGAGI (reference sequence). The CDR3 extends over 15 amino acids. The J segment lost 6 bases and the V segment lost 6 bases, leaving 10 bases of the junction unmatched. The CDR3 nucleotides are TGTGCCAGCAGCGCGGGACAGGATGTACAAAACACCATATATTTT. It translates to CASSAGQDVQNTIYF.

The V call is TRBV7-2, the J call TRBJ1-1; a weak D match, TRBD1 (5 bases). Germline loops: CDR1 SGHTA, CDR2 FQGNSA. V was shortened by 4 bases and J by 5 bases, with 11 bases between the two germline ends. This CDR3 region has 13 residues. DNA for the CDR3: TGTGCCAGCAGCTCCCGCAGGGTTACTGAAGCTTTCTTT. It yields the protein CASSSRRVTEAFF.

The chain recombines TRBV2 with TRBJ2-7; a weak D match, TRBD2 (5 bases). The CDR3 runs 13 residues. Germline V gives CDR1 SNHLY, CDR2 FYNNEI. Trimming shortened V by 8 bases and J by 6 bases, and 17 bases separated the two germline ends. CDR3 coding DNA: TGTGCCAGCCCGAAGACTATGGACGGCGAGCAGTACTTC. Translation: CASPKTMDGEQYF.

V usage is TRBV5-1 and J usage is TRBJ2-3; 14 bases map to TRBD2. The CDR3 contains 17 residues. Germline V gives CDR1 SGHRS, CDR2 YFSETQ. J gave up 4 bases and V 0 bases, and 4 bases lay outside the gene matches. In nucleotides, the CDR3 is TGCGCCAGCAGCTTGGGACTAGCGGGGGGGCCGGCAGATACGCAGTATTTT. Translated: CASSLGLAGGPADTQYF.

The V and J genes are TRBV30 and TRBJ1-1; D remains unclear. V lost 3 bases and J lost 5, with 13 bases in between. The germline CDR1 and CDR2 sequences are GTSNPN and SVGIG (reference sequence). CDR3 length equals 13 residues. This CDR3 is CAWRAGGSTEAFF. The CDR3 DNA reads as TGTGCCTGGAGGGCGGGAGGTTCTACTGAAGCTTTCTTT.

The chain uses TRBV5-5 and TRBJ2-3; no firm D call. Trimming shortened V by 4 bases and J by 2 bases, and 11 bases separated the two germline ends. CDR1 SGHKS and CDR2 YYEKEE come from the germline V gene (reference sequence). There are 14 residues in the CDR3. CDR3 nucleotide sequence: TGTGCCAGCAGCCTGAGAGCCTACACAGATACGCAGTATTTT. Its translation is CASSLRAYTDTQYF.

V usage is TRBV6-4 and J usage is TRBJ2-7; 10 nucleotides align to TRBD1. V was pared by 6 bases and J by 6 bases, with 8 bases of the junction left unmatched. The CDR3 runs to 14 residues. Germline loops: CDR1 MRHNA, CDR2 SNTAGT. This CDR3 reads CASSVTGGNSEQYF. The CDR3 bases are TGTGCCAGCAGCGTGACAGGGGGCAACAGCGAGCAGTACTTC.

The table lists this clone with a few counts. The genes are TRBV5-6 and TRBJ1-2; the D is unclear. From germline, CDR1 is SGHDT and CDR2 YYEEEE. V was pared by 0 bases and J by 1 base, with 10 bases between. The CDR3 contains 15 residues. CDR3 in amino acids: CASSLDFQNNYGYTF. The CDR3 bases are TGTGCCAGCAGCTTGGATTTTCAGAATAACTATGGCTACACCTTC.

The chain carries TRBV7-3 and TRBJ2-7; no clear D gene. Germline V gene lookup returns CDR1 SGHTA and CDR2 FQGTGA. The CDR3 has 16 residues. Trimming removed 2 bases at V and 0 bases at J, with 14 bases between. CDR3 in DNA: TGTGCCAGCAGCTTATACGGTCCAGGTTACTCCTACGAGCAGTACTTC. Residues: CASSLYGPGYSYEQYF.

Only a few counts were recorded for this clone. The rearrangement uses TRBV4-3 and TRBJ1-1; D is possibly TRBD1 (5 bases). Germline-derived CDR1 and CDR2 are LGHNA and YSLEER. V was shortened by 7 bases and J by 3 bases, with 18 bases between the two germline ends. The CDR3 runs 15 residues. Here the CDR3 reads CASTGGGGSDTEAFF. CDR3 nucleotides: TGCGCCAGCACCGGGGGAGGAGGGTCGGACACTGAAGCTTTCTTT.

The V call is TRBV14, the J call TRBJ1-6; D is undetermined. Germline values: CDR1 SGHDN, CDR2 FVKESK. V was trimmed by 3 bases and J by 0 bases, leaving 15 bases between them. This CDR3 comprises 18 residues. CDR3 DNA: TGTGCCAGCAGCCACCAAGCCGAGCGAGGCTCCTATAATTCACCCCTCCACTTT. It specifies CASSHQAERGSYNSPLHF.

This chain joins TRBV5-1 and TRBJ2-1; 7 bases are shared with TRBD2. This CDR3 has 14 residues. From germline, CDR1 is SGHRS and CDR2 YFSETQ. V shed 3 bases and J 5 bases; nucleotides not matched to a gene: 5. CDR3 amino acids: CASSWTGGNNEQFF. CDR3 coding DNA: TGCGCCAGCAGCTGGACCGGGGGGAACAATGAGCAGTTCTTC.

This sequence joins TRBV19 and TRBJ2-7; D is undetermined. The germline V gene encodes CDR1 LNHDA and CDR2 SQIVND (reference sequence). The V end was cut by 5 bases, the J end by 6 bases, with 17 bases between. The length of the CDR3 is 14 residues. CDR3 protein: CASSLRQASGEQYF. CDR3 DNA: TGTGCCAGTAGTCTTCGACAAGCCTCTGGCGAGCAGTACTTC.